A single T cell receptor beta chain is shown here with its context. Its antigen specificity is not known. Base qualities are missing; no much larger clone stands one base away. This specimen's time point label, per the study, means: newly diagnosed, previously untreated cHL patient sample. Magnetic negative selection with a Miltenyi CD4+ T cell isolation kit was used to purify CD4+ T cells from thawed PBMCs. As a comparison group for the relapsed/refractory trial patients, PBMCs from patients with newly diagnosed, previously untreated classical Hodgkin lymphoma were sequenced. After peripheral blood was drawn into 8 mL Vacutainer Cell Preparation Tubes, PBMCs were isolated by centrifugation and then cryopreserved. Purified CD4+ and CD8+ fractions were prepared only for cases where an additional PBMC sample was available. Magnetically labelled cells were removed on LS columns in a quadroMACS separator, and the flow-through was retained as the purified fraction.

Based on the germline V gene, the CDR1 and CDR2 sequences are MDHEN and SYDVKM. Counted from cysteine to phenylalanine, this CDR3 has 17 amino acids. The read is trimmed to its CDR3 DNA, 51 bases read in frame from base 1. The junction shows trimming of 10 bases on V and 0 bases on J, and the gene matches do not reach 17 bases of it. The data originate from a study of PD-1 blockade in classical Hodgkin lymphoma (dated by TCRdb to 2020 to 2022). The study in broad terms: The study used CyTOF and TCR beta sequencing to define a peripheral blood immune signature of response to PD-1 blockade in classical Hodgkin lymphoma. General study outcomes and caveats: Baseline TCR diversity was reported to be lower in newly diagnosed patients than in healthy donors, and even lower in relapsed/refractory patients. The study was limited to a single clinical trial cohort, and causes of repertoire differences, possibly disease activity or prior therapy, remained undefined.

Genomic DNA was isolated using the Qiagen DNeasy kit from unsorted PBMCs as well as from negatively selected CD4+ and CD8+ fractions. TCR beta CDR3 regions were subjected to amplification by immunoSEQ multiplex PCR with primers that anneal to V and J segments. A synthetic immune receptor repertoire was used to minimize amplification bias, and any remaining bias was removed computationally after sequencing. Per the source publication's procedure: Repertoire diversity was quantified as the Shannon entropy index using custom Python scripts. The unsorted, CD4+ and CD8+ repertoires were each analyzed separately, with the exception of combined analyses, where CD4+ and CD8+ sequences were merged in silico. This immuneACCESS table, as held by TCRdb, lists in-frame sequences with V and J called but not all clones. Of the missing ones, under half trace to an unresolved V gene in checked studies; the others have no known cause. That table furnishes V, J and clone size, whereas the DNA furnished D and trimming. Present in this sample are fewer than 20,000 clones, over 80% of which were seen just once. Over 1% of the sample goes to the ten largest clones.

The TCR comes from a human donor with classical Hodgkin lymphoma. The sequenced material came from CD4+ T cells from blood. The rearranged chain carries TRBV28 and TRBJ1-1, with 7 junctional bases fitting TRBD1. CDR3 region: CATLSRGQYPMNTEAFF. The nucleotides are TGTGCCACCCTGTCGAGGGGGCAATATCCCATGAACACTGAAGCTTTCTTT.